Here is one T cell receptor beta chain with its context. Trimming took 6 bases from V and 8 from J; bases not matched to a gene: 11. The CDR3 covers 15 residues. Germline CDR1 is SNHLY and CDR2 is FYNNEI. The data originate from a study of blood T cell repertoires in COVID-19. Study-level background: Sources were T cells, B-cell-depleted T cells, or PBMCs; the material itself was cDNA or gDNA.

In the authors' methods: Amplification from reference gene primers served as the basis for estimated nucleated cell counts. Generated by immunoSEQ multiplex PCR, the TCRdb table keeps only in-frame clones and is missing some. From that table come the V and J calls and clone size; the DNA was used to work out D and trimming. The table includes over 10,000 clones, 82% detected once. This chain uses TRBV2 with TRBJ2-1, with TRBD1 identical over 9 bases. The sequence was collected from an elderly man with acute or convalescent COVID-19. Sequenced input: peripheral blood. The CDR3 nucleotides are TGTGCCAGCAGCCTTCGTGGGACAGGGATCGATGAGCAGTTCTTC. Its protein product is CASSLRGTGIDEQFF.